Detailed here is one T cell receptor (beta chain). Authors' methods: By means of reference gene primer amplification, nucleated cell counts were estimated. Sequencing was performed with immunoSEQ multiplex PCR; in TCRdb, only in-frame clones are kept and a portion is missing. The V and J calls and clone size were taken over from that table, and D and trimming were inferred from the DNA. The data contain 100,000 to 150,000 clones, roughly 80% of them singletons. This CDR3 contains 12 residues. CDR1 and CDR2 from the germline V gene are KGHDR and SFDVKD. V lost 4 bases, J lost 14 bases, and 7 bases stayed unmatched. This sample was taken from a study of blood T cell repertoires in COVID-19. Study-wide context: Samples of COVID-19 (acute and convalescent) were obtained from the United States, Italy and Spain. From T cells, B-cell-depleted T cells, or PBMCs came the material, which was cDNA or gDNA.

The sequence was collected from a woman aged 50 to 65 with acute or convalescent COVID-19. The sequenced material came from peripheral blood. The genes are TRBV24-1 and TRBJ2-1, with 7 bases fitting TRBD2. CDR3 coding DNA: TGTGCCACCAGTGACAGCGGGACGAGTAAGTTCTTC. This encodes CATSDSGTSKFF.